This T cell receptor beta chain was captured by sequencing in a study of T-cell memory formation after mild COVID-19. Study results and limitations: Among contracting clones, CD4+ were mainly CM/EM and CD8+ enriched in EMRA. Clones that contracted from day 15 to 85 were balanced CD4/CD8, while later expanders leaned CD4+.

This clonotype was detected ten times or more. Its matching antigen is unknown. Sample barcodes and UMIs were carried by the TCR alpha and TCR beta cDNA libraries that 5'RACE generated with constant-segment primers. TCRdb passed the 5' RACE reads through MiXCR, listing each CDR3 protein once. The sample has 500,000 to 600,000 distinct CDR3 sequences; under 20% are singletons. The CDR3 sequence is 14 residues long. Germline values: CDR1 DFQATT, CDR2 SNEGSKA (reference sequence). Trimming cost V 1 base and J 3 bases, with 12 bases left between them. This chain links TRBV20-1 with TRBJ2-5, with D perhaps assigned TRBD1 or TRBD2 (5 bases each). The clonotype was recovered from an adult woman who had mild COVID-19 (a few samples of this study predate the infection). Cell type and time point are not known. Sequenced: PBMCs or a T cell subset sorted from them (not recorded which). The chain's CDR3 is CSARGGAAEETQYF. CDR3 nucleotide sequence: TGCAGTGCTAGAGGAGGGGCCGCCGAAGAGACCCAGTACTTC.